The 18 T cell receptor beta chains listed next were all sequenced from one sample in a study of blood T cell repertoires in COVID-19. The assay was immunoSEQ multiplex PCR, and TCRdb's table has in-frame clones only and misses some. The sample shows 400,000 to 550,000 clones, nearly 90% of them seen only once. The source material was PBMCs or T cells enriched from blood (not recorded which). The receptors here all came from a young woman with acute COVID-19.

In this sample, this clone turned up a few times. This chain links TRBV29-1 with TRBJ2-1, with 9 bases lining up with TRBD1. Per the germline V gene, CDR1 is SQVTM and CDR2 is ANQGSEA. V lost 6 bases and J lost 4; bases outside the gene matches: 10. The length of the CDR3 is 15 residues. CDR3 in DNA: TGCAGCGTACACTCCGGACAGGGGTTATACAATGAGCAGTTCTTC. The encoded protein is CSVHSGQGLYNEQFF.

V and J are TRBV13 and TRBJ2-2; D is unresolved. Germline CDR1 and CDR2: PRHDT and FYEKMQ (reference sequence). The CDR3 extends over 13 amino acids. The V end lost 2 bases, the J end lost 1 base, and 2 bases lay between the germline ends. The CDR3 region is CASSLQNTGELFF. CDR3 DNA sequence: TGTGCCAGCAGCTTACAGAACACCGGGGAGCTGTTTTTT.

V usage is TRBV6-2 or TRBV6-3 and J usage is TRBJ2-7, with 14 bases that match TRBD2. The CDR3 length is 19 residues. Trimming at V came to 6 bases and at J to 3 bases, leaving 16 bases not matched to a gene. Germline V gene sequence: CDR1 MNHEY, CDR2 SVGEGT. This CDR3 reads CASSSPPVRGLAGVYEQYF. CDR3 nucleotide sequence: TGTGCCAGCAGCTCACCCCCGGTACGGGGACTAGCGGGAGTCTACGAGCAGTACTTC.

This chain links TRBV12-3 or TRBV12-4 with TRBJ1-1; no reliable D call. The length of the CDR3 is 12 residues. V lost 5 bases, J lost 5 bases, and 9 bases lay in between. CDR3 DNA sequence: TGTGCCAGCAGTCCCTATCGGACTGAAGCTTTCTTT. Translated: CASSPYRTEAFF.

This sequence joins TRBV6-5 and TRBJ1-2; TRBD1 is a possible D gene (5 bases). Trimming cost V 2 bases and J 4 bases, with 8 bases left between them. The V gene's germline CDR1 is MNHEY and CDR2 SVGAGI. The CDR3 totals 13 residues. The DNA for the CDR3 is TGTGCCAGCAGTTACGGGGCGACCTATGGCTACACCTTC. Translated: CASSYGATYGYTF.

This chain joins TRBV6-5 and TRBJ1-1; tentatively, D is TRBD1 (6 bases). V was cut by 4 bases and J by 0 bases, with 12 bases left in between. Germline CDR1 is MNHEY and CDR2 is SVGAGI. The CDR3 totals 15 residues. CDR3 nucleotide sequence: TGTGCCAGCAGTTTCGAACAGGGCGTGAACACTGAAGCTTTCTTT. Translating gives CASSFEQGVNTEAFF.

The V call is TRBV7-2, the J call TRBJ2-5; TRBD2 might be the D (5 bases). CDR1 and CDR2 (germline): SGHTA, FQGNSA. V lost 1 base, J lost 1 base, and 10 bases lay in between. This CDR3 is built from 15 residues. The CDR3 region is CASSLVKRTQETQYF. The CDR3 DNA reads as TGTGCCAGCAGCTTAGTTAAGCGGACCCAAGAGACCCAGTACTTC.

The genes are TRBV15 and TRBJ1-2, with unresolved D. CDR1 and CDR2 from the germline V gene are LNHNV and YYDKDF (reference sequence). This CDR3 has 15 amino acids. Trimming removed 0 bases at V and 3 bases at J, with 11 bases between. This CDR3 reads CATSRDFGQDYGYTF. The CDR3 nucleotides are TGTGCCACCAGCAGAGATTTCGGCCAGGACTATGGCTACACCTTC.

The genes are TRBV27 and TRBJ2-1, with TRBD2 matching 10 bases. The CDR3 loop spans 17 amino acids. The ends lost 3 bases at V and 8 bases at J; junction bases unmatched: 13. Germline assignment: CDR1 MNHEY and CDR2 SMNVEV (reference sequence). CDR3 bases: TGTGCCAGCAGTTTGTTGTCTAGCGGGAGTATCGTAGATGAGCAGTTCTTC. Protein: CASSLLSSGSIVDEQFF.

This chain connects TRBV3-1 (or the pseudogene TRBV3-2) to TRBJ2-3, with a possible D match to TRBD2 (6 bases). Germline assignment: CDR1 LGHDT and CDR2 YNNKEL (reference sequence). With 1 base removed from V and 1 base from J, the gap between germline ends came to 15 bases. The CDR3 is 17 residues long. The CDR3 loop reads CASSQGTTPIGTDTQYF. The CDR3, as DNA: TGTGCCAGCAGCCAAGGGACTACCCCTATAGGCACAGATACGCAGTATTTT.

The chain employs TRBV7-6 and TRBJ1-2; TRBD1 matches at 10 bases. Germline CDR1 is SGHVS and CDR2 is FNYEAQ. V lost 4 bases, J lost 8 bases, and 7 bases stayed unmatched. This CDR3 comprises 14 residues. The CDR3 spells CASSSGTGAEGYTF. CDR3 nucleotide sequence: TGTGCCAGCAGCTCCGGGACAGGGGCCGAGGGCTACACCTTC.

The CDR3 protein is CASSIFGGTGNNREQYF. CDR3 sequence (DNA): TGTGCCAGTAGTATATTTGGTGGGACAGGGAACAACCGAGAGCAGTACTTC. The chain recombines TRBV19 with TRBJ2-7; 9 nucleotides line up with TRBD1. V lost 2 bases, J lost 7 bases, and 15 bases stayed unmatched. Germline CDR1 LNHDA, CDR2 SQIVND (reference sequence). The CDR3 loop spans 17 amino acids.

V gene TRBV5-8 combines with J gene TRBJ2-7, with a weak D call TRBD1 (5 bases). CDR3 size: 17 residues. The V end was cut by 0 bases, the J end by 4 bases, with 20 bases between. In germline, CDR1 is SGHTS, CDR2 YDEGEE. The CDR3 nucleotides are TGTGCCAGCAGCTTGGGGGGTCAGCTGGCGCCAGGGTACGAGCAGTACTTC. Translated: CASSLGGQLAPGYEQYF.

The chain joins TRBV30 to TRBJ2-7, with a possible D match to TRBD1 (5 bases). This CDR3 contains 13 residues. Trimming took off 2 bases at V and 4 bases at J, with 12 bases between the two ends. Germline V gene data show CDR1 as GTSNPN and CDR2 as SVGIG (reference sequence). CDR3 in amino acids: CAWSLLQGYEQYF. The CDR3 nucleotides are TGTGCCTGGAGTTTACTCCAGGGTTACGAGCAGTACTTC.

The chain is built from TRBV19 and TRBJ1-2, with 9 bases that match TRBD1. This CDR3 has 15 amino acids. Trimming at V came to 4 bases and at J to 8 bases, leaving 11 bases not matched to a gene. Germline V gene data show CDR1 as LNHDA and CDR2 as SQIVND (reference sequence). The CDR3 loop reads CASSTRDRVSGGYTF. The CDR3 bases are TGTGCCAGTAGTACCCGGGACAGGGTTTCAGGAGGCTACACCTTC.

This chain's CDR3 is CASSLESLRKGGYEQYF. Written as DNA, the CDR3 is TGTGCCAGCAGCTTAGAATCGCTGAGAAAAGGAGGCTACGAGCAGTACTTC. The V and J genes are TRBV11-2 and TRBJ2-7, with D possibly TRBD2 on 5 matching bases. Looked up from germline, CDR1 is SGHAT and CDR2 is FQNNGV. V lost 0 bases and J lost 3, with 18 bases in between. CDR3 length: 17 residues.

CDR3: CASSYFGSPLHF. The CDR3 DNA is TGTGCCAGCAGTTACTTCGGGTCACCCCTCCACTTT. The gene calls are TRBV6-5 and TRBJ1-6; no definite D call. The V end lost 1 base, the J end lost 10 bases, and 5 bases lay between the germline ends. CDR3 length: 12 amino acids. Per the germline V gene, CDR1 is MNHEY and CDR2 is SVGAGI.

The chain is built from TRBV18 and TRBJ1-1; D is uncertain. The CDR3 length is 13 residues. The V end lost 7 bases, the J end lost 0 bases, and 9 bases lay between the germline ends. Germline values: CDR1 KGHSH, CDR2 LQKENI. The CDR3 region has the DNA TGTGCCAGCTGCTCATTAGTGAACACTGAAGCTTTCTTT. Residues: CASCSLVNTEAFF. Using reference TRBV18 and TRBJ1-1 for the parts outside the CDR3, the full variable domain is NAGVMQNPRHLVRRRGQEARLRCSPMKGHSHVYWYRQLPEEGLKFMVYLQKENIIDESGMPKERFSAEFPKEGPSILRIQQVVRGDSAAYFCASCSLVNTEAFFGQGTRLTVV.